This entry features one T cell receptor (beta chain) sequence. Possible read error: a much larger clone is one base away. This sample is drawn from a study of tumor-infiltrating lymphocytes in primary liver carcinoma. This CDR3 comprises 13 residues. CDR1 and CDR2 (germline): SGHDN, FVKESK. V shed 4 bases and J shed 5 bases, with 11 bases lying between them. With roughly 540 ng total RNA as template and a constant-region primer, TCR beta cDNA was made. Employing slightly modified ARM-PCR, three nested multiplex PCR rounds were run, and these gave rise to the TCR beta libraries. Each of the first two PCR rounds ran about 9 cycles with TRBV1-TRBV30 forward and C-beta reverse primers. One entry per CDR3 protein results from TCRdb running MiXCR on the multiplex PCR reads. Seen here are 200,000 or so distinct CDR3 sequences, approximately 64% observed once, and the top ten hold around 7.1%. The study extracted blood RNA from unsorted whole blood and also extracted germline DNA.

The TCR was taken from a woman aged 60-75 years with primary liver carcinoma and hepatitis B virus infection. J is TRBJ1-1 and V is TRBV14; no clear D. Sequenced: peripheral blood. The CDR3 spells CASSPVHGTEAFF. In nucleotides, the CDR3 is TGTGCCAGCAGCCCCGTTCATGGAACTGAAGCTTTCTTT.